The entry below gives a single TCR beta chain sequence along with its context. The clone's antigen remains unknown. Base quality data are lacking; no much larger clone is found one base away. Taken from cysteine to phenylalanine, the CDR3 has 16 residues. Only CDR3 DNA remains: 48 bases, in frame from the first base. Deletion took 4 bases off V and 0 bases off J, with a span of 13 bases between the germline ends. CDR1 and CDR2, looked up from the germline V gene (reference sequence), are SEHNR and FQNEAQ. To sequence the TCRbeta CDR3 region, genomic DNA was isolated from the sorted cells. The immunoSEQ Assay was used to sequence the TCRbeta CDR3 regions. TCRdb provides this immuneACCESS table in a form limited to in-frame rearrangements. Some clones are lacking; in checked studies, under half of them reflect an unresolved V gene, and why the rest are absent is not known. The sample table contains tens of thousands of clones; only one count was recorded for about 90% of them. 0.3% to 0.4% of the sample goes to the ten largest clones.

The source of the sample is a study of OX40 agonist ivuxolimab in advanced cancers. Study-wide context: Ivuxolimab was an agonistic, fully human IgG2 monoclonal antibody directed against OX40 (CD134), a costimulatory receptor. Peripheral TCRbeta sequencing aimed to test whether ivuxolimab altered TCR sequence diversity and caused clonal T-cell expansion. Partial responses were achieved by three dose-escalation patients, of whom one had hepatocellular carcinoma and two had cutaneous melanoma. Prior anti-PD-1, anti-PD-L1 or anti-CTLA-4 therapy was permitted, and about two fifths of dose-escalation patients had received checkpoint inhibitors. Intravenous ivuxolimab was administered to patients every 2 weeks at six dose levels: 0.01, 0.1, 0.3, 1.5, 3 and 10 mg/kg. The paper describes the monotherapy dose-escalation part (N ≈ 51 patients) of the phase I trial of ivuxolimab. In the dose-escalation cohort, roughly 80% of patients were male, and the mean age was approximately 60 years, with a range of roughly 20 to 80. Of the roughly 54 patients in dose escalation, about 20 had hepatocellular carcinoma, some 15 had melanoma, 9 had renal cell carcinoma and 9 had head and neck cancer. What the research found in general, with its limitations: In partial responders in the 0.1-3.0 mg/kg groups, normalized peripheral clonal expansion was found to be among the lowest, especially among CD8+ T cells. Low levels of normalized T-cell clonal expansion were also shown by some nonresponding patients. Clonal expansion of both CD4+ and CD8+ blood T cells was observed from baseline to week 6 at doses 0.1 to 3.0 mg/kg. The antigen specificity of the peripheral T cells that underwent clonal expansion was not determined. After ivuxolimab, CD8+ T cells had more expanded clones than CD4+ T cells on average.

The trial excluded patients who had a history of autoimmune disease or who were on systemic immunosuppression. Peripheral blood for TCR sequencing was collected from all dose cohorts at baseline, on cycle 4 day 1, and on cycle 7 day 1. Samples were obtained from an open-label, multicenter, first-in-human phase I dose-escalation trial of ivuxolimab. The trial enrolled adults with locally advanced or metastatic head and neck squamous cell, hepatocellular, melanoma or renal cell carcinoma. Before TCR sequencing, CD4+ T cells and CD8+ T cells were sorted from peripheral blood as separate populations. The clonotype originates from an adult with an advanced solid tumor such as melanoma, head and neck, liver or kidney cancer. The chain uses TRBV7-9 and TRBJ1-5, with the D gene not clear enough to name. Sequenced here: CD4+ or CD8+ T cells sorted from blood, sampled in a trial of the OX40 agonist ivuxolimab. The CDR3 protein sequence reads: CASSSDVSYSNQPQHF. The nucleotide sequence is given as TGTGCCAGCAGCTCGGACGTAAGCTATAGCAATCAGCCCCAGCATTTT.